This T cell receptor (beta chain) was recovered during a study of cytomegalovirus exposure and HLA in healthy donors. At the level of the study: Ancestry clustering placed roughly 86% of around 400 genotyped donors in the Caucasian-associated cluster.

The PCR used 60 Vbeta and 13 Jbeta primers. Clones were sequenced by immunoSEQ multiplex PCR, and TCRdb holds only the in-frame ones, with some missing. The sample carries 100,000 or so clones, about 81% recorded once. This clone was observed a few times. The receptor comes from a man aged 50 or older in good health and CMV-seronegative. Source material: PBMCs.

CDR3 region: CASSFASSGQETQYF. For the CDR3, the DNA is TGTGCCAGCAGCTTTGCATCTAGCGGCCAAGAGACCCAGTACTTC. The chain couples TRBV7-6 to TRBJ2-5, with 7 positions matching TRBD2. CDR1 is SGHVS and CDR2 is FNYEAQ in the germline V gene. With 3 bases clipped from V and 1 base from J, the junction kept 5 bases outside the gene matches. The CDR3 sequence is 15 residues long.